This is a list of T cell receptor beta chains from one sample in a study of blood T cell repertoires in COVID-19. Sequenced by immunoSEQ multiplex PCR; TCRdb stores in-frame clones only, minus some. The sample consists of roughly 380,000 clones, roughly 85% of them appearing once. The specimen was peripheral blood. These receptors were taken from a woman between 18 and 30 years old with acute or convalescent COVID-19. Each CDR3 is given with its conserved first and last residue. D genes are given only for firm matches. Some rows mark clone size as missing; the rest say once, few, many or name a class of expanded clone.

>TRBD1|TRBJ2-5|TRBV12-3/TRBV12-4|once
TGTGCCAGCCGGGACAGGGGCCGGGAGACCCAGTACTTC
CASRDRGRETQYF
>NA|TRBJ2-1|TRBV24-1|NA
TGTGCCACCAGTGATGTCGGCGGGCGTTCCTACAATGAGCAGTTCTTC
CATSDVGGRSYNEQFF
>NA|TRBJ1-3|TRBV6-5|NA
TGTGCCAGCGGTCTTCATGGACAACCGGGAAACACCATATATTTT
CASGLHGQPGNTIYF
>NA|TRBJ2-5|TRBV7-6|NA
TGTGCCAGCAGCTCACACGGACAGCAAGAGACCCAGTACTTC
CASSSHGQQETQYF
>TRBD1|TRBJ2-7|TRBV28|NA
TGTGCCAGCAGTTTATGGATGGACAGGGTAAAGAACGAGCAGTACTTC
CASSLWMDRVKNEQYF
>TRBD1|TRBJ2-5|TRBV7-9|NA
TGTGCCAGCAGCTTAGGCAGGGGGCCAGAGACCCAGTACTTC
CASSLGRGPETQYF
>TRBD2|TRBJ2-7|TRBV5-4|few
TGTGCCAGCAGCACCGGACTAGCGGGGAACTACGAGCAGTACTTC
CASSTGLAGNYEQYF
>TRBD2|TRBJ2-5|TRBV7-3|NA
TGTGCCAGCAGCTTATCCTTACTAGCGGGAGGGGGTGAGACCCAGTACTTC
CASSLSLLAGGGETQYF
>TRBD2|TRBJ2-1|TRBV18|NA
TGTGCCAGCTCACCCATCGGGGGGGAGGAGCAGTTCTTC
CASSPIGGEEQFF
>NA|TRBJ1-5|TRBV11-2|NA
TGTGCCAGCAGCTTAGGGCCCAATCAGCCCCAGCATTTT
CASSLGPNQPQHF
>TRBD1|TRBJ2-7|TRBV19|NA
TGTGCCAGTACCAAAGGTCGACAGGGCGAGCAGTACTTC
CASTKGRQGEQYF
>NA|TRBJ1-1|TRBV6-5|NA
TGTGCCAGCAGTTACTCGCTTCAGATTCCTGAAGCTTTCTTT
CASSYSLQIPEAFF